Presented here are 10 T cell receptor beta chains from one specimen sequenced in a study of Graves' ophthalmopathy and Graves' hyperthyroidism. The authors amplified TCR beta CDR3 regions from RNA transcripts. First-round RT-PCR relied on HTBI primers, and a second-round multiplex PCR came next. In TCRdb, the multiplex PCR reads were re-called with MiXCR into one record per CDR3 protein. This sample yields more than 550,000 distinct CDR3 sequences, of which about 38% are seen a single time; around 3.3% belongs to the top ten. The sample consisted of peripheral blood. The receptors were sampled from an adult man with Graves' ophthalmopathy.

The rearrangement links TRBV5-1 to TRBJ2-7; 9 bases line up with TRBD2. The V and J ends lost 4 bases and 6 bases, in that order; junction bases with no gene match: 5. Looked up from germline, CDR1 is SGHRS and CDR2 is YFSETQ. The CDR3 length is 13 residues. The CDR3 coding sequence is TGCGCCAGCAGCCCGGGGACTAGCACCGAGCAGTACTTC. Its protein is CASSPGTSTEQYF.

The J gene is TRBJ1-5, the V gene TRBV2, with a tentative D call TRBD1 (6 bases). Germline assignment: CDR1 SNHLY and CDR2 FYNNEI. The CDR3 extends over 15 amino acids. The V gene lost 11 bases and the J gene lost 5 bases, with 22 bases spanning the gap. The CDR3 is CAGSEGGFNDQPQHF. DNA of the CDR3: TGTGCCGGTAGTGAGGGGGGTTTCAACGATCAGCCCCAGCATTTT.

There are many counts of this clonotype. This chain uses TRBV9 with TRBJ1-4; D may be TRBD1 (6 bases). Germline V gives CDR1 SGDLS, CDR2 YYNGEE. The CDR3 runs 13 residues. Trimming shortened V by 3 bases and J by 5 bases, and 8 bases separated the two germline ends. The DNA of the CDR3 is TGTGCCAGCAGCGGGGGGCTGAATGAAAAACTGTTTTTT. It codes for CASSGGLNEKLFF.

This clonotype has more than one count but fewer than ten. The chain combines TRBV12-3 or TRBV12-4 with TRBJ1-4; D is unresolved. V was clipped by 2 bases and J by 0 bases, with 10 bases between them. The length of the CDR3 is 16 residues. CDR3 sequence reads: CASSLTQPSTNEKLFF. The CDR3 region has the DNA TGTGCCAGCAGTTTAACCCAGCCTTCAACTAATGAAAAACTGTTTTTT.

This chain joins TRBV25-1 and TRBJ1-1, with 7 bases that match TRBD1. Germline trimming cut 3 bases from V and 1 base from J; bases unmatched to any gene: 2. Germline lookup yields CDR1 MGHDK and CDR2 SYGVNS. This CDR3 region has 14 residues. The CDR3 protein is CASSEEGANTEAFF. The CDR3 coding sequence is TGTGCCAGCAGTGAGGAGGGGGCGAACACTGAAGCTTTCTTT.

The chain employs TRBV10-3 and TRBJ2-4; D is perhaps TRBD1 or TRBD2 (5 bases each). The CDR3 runs to 14 residues. Trimming cost V 5 bases and J 6 bases, with 14 bases left between them. Germline CDR1 is ENHRY and CDR2 is SYGVKD. The CDR3 loop is CAISSTTGTNIQYF. CDR3 nucleotide sequence: TGTGCCATCAGTTCAACTACCGGGACAAACATTCAGTACTTC.

Ten or more counts support this clonotype. This rearrangement joins TRBV12-3 or TRBV12-4 to TRBJ1-2; unclear D gene. The V and J ends lost 0 bases and 5 bases respectively, with 16 bases between them. The CDR3 has 16 residues. The chain's CDR3 is CASSLANRAREYGYTF. CDR3 bases: TGTGCCAGCAGTTTAGCGAACAGAGCAAGAGAGTATGGCTACACCTTC.

This clonotype was seen repeatedly, ten times or more. V gene TRBV9 combines with J gene TRBJ2-6, with no clear D. Germline values: CDR1 SGDLS, CDR2 YYNGEE. Trimming left V 4 bases short and J 1 base short, with 6 bases between. CDR3 length: 14 residues. The CDR3 loop is CASSPRSGANVLTF. CDR3 DNA: TGTGCCAGCAGCCCCCGGTCTGGGGCCAACGTCCTGACTTTC.

The chain recombines TRBV30 with TRBJ1-1; 9 bases line up with TRBD1. Germline CDR1 GTSNPN, CDR2 SVGIG (reference sequence). J was trimmed by 4 bases and V by 5 bases; bases with no gene match: 5. This CDR3 contains 13 residues. CDR3: CAWAGTGFTEAFF. CDR3 DNA: TGTGCCTGGGCCGGGACAGGGTTCACTGAAGCTTTCTTT.

On this clonotype itself: A much bigger clone sits one base away, suggesting this may be a read error. This sequence joins TRBV9 and TRBJ1-2, with 7 bases identical to TRBD1. This CDR3 has 13 amino acids. Germline V gene sequence: CDR1 SGDLS, CDR2 YYNGEE. CDR3 in amino acids: CASSFPGGHGCTF. The CDR3 region has the DNA TGTGCCAGCAGCTTCCCAGGGGGTCATGGCTGCACCTTC.